These 18 T cell receptor beta chains were sequenced from one sample in a study of regulatory T cells in long-lasting Graves disease. The TCR beta library used iRepertoire HTBI primers with Arm-PCR amplification of CDR3. TCRdb independently ran MiXCR on the multiplex PCR reads; one entry per CDR3 protein. Of around 460,000 distinct CDR3 sequences in the sample, 22% were seen once. This sample's time point: persistent/refractory GD, antithyroid drugs over 5 years with positive TRAb. Preparation of the TCR library used RNA extracted from PBMCs. The sequences come from peripheral blood mononuclear cells (PBMCs), collected when the disease was refractory, from a patient treated with antithyroid drugs. These receptors originate from a female donor with Graves disease.

This clonotype appeared a few times. The V and J genes are TRBV5-6 and TRBJ1-5; possibly TRBD1 for D (6 bases). CDR1 is SGHDT, CDR2 YYEEEE, per germline. The CDR3 extends over 13 amino acids. The V gene lost 4 bases and the J gene lost 7 bases, with 12 bases spanning the gap. The CDR3 DNA sequence: TGTGCCAGCAGCGGCGCAGGGGAACAGCCCCAGCATTTT. Translating gives CASSGAGEQPQHF.

This clonotype was detected a few times. V and J are TRBV7-2 and TRBJ2-7, with 7 bases aligning to TRBD2. CDR3 length equals 17 residues. The trim removed 0 bases at V and 3 bases at J, leaving 11 bases unmatched. From germline, CDR1 is SGHTA and CDR2 FQGNSA. CDR3: CASSLAGLAGLRYEQYF. CDR3 sequence (DNA): TGTGCCAGCAGCTTAGCGGGATTAGCGGGCCTCCGCTACGAGCAGTACTTC.

This clonotype appeared many times. The J gene is TRBJ2-5, the V gene TRBV6-2 or TRBV6-3; 8 nucleotides agree with TRBD1. This CDR3 comprises 15 residues. V gave up 2 bases and J gave up 5 bases; unmatched junction bases: 7. Germline V CDR1 and CDR2: MNHEY, SVGEGT. The CDR3 loop is CASSYIGRGQETQYF. The CDR3 DNA reads as TGTGCCAGCAGTTACATAGGCAGGGGGCAGGAGACCCAGTACTTC.

Regarding this clonotype: This probably arose from a read error, given a far larger clone one base away. The chain employs TRBV2 and TRBJ1-1, with 9 bases that match TRBD1. The ends lost 7 bases at V and 3 bases at J; junction bases unmatched: 3. From germline, CDR1 is SNHLY and CDR2 FYNNEI. The CDR3 totals 13 residues. CDR3 nucleotide sequence: TGTGCCAGCAACCGACAGGGGGACACTGAAGCTTTCTTT. Translating it yields CASNRQGDTEAFF. The full variable domain, rest sourced from reference TRBV2 and TRBJ1-1, is EPEVTQTPSHQVTQMGQEVILRCVPISNHLYFYWYRQILGQKVEFLVSFYNNEISEKSEIFDDQFSVERPDGSNFTLKIRSTKLEDSAMYFCASNRQGDTEAFFGQGTRLTVV.

This chain joins TRBV6-2 or TRBV6-3 and TRBJ1-1; D not certain. The CDR3 runs 16 residues. V lost 7 bases to trimming and J lost 1 base, with 19 bases between them. Germline CDR1 is MNHEY and CDR2 is SVGEGT. CDR3 coding DNA: TGTGCCAGCAAAGTTGCGGGTGGGCCAGCGAACACTGAAGCTTTCTTT. Residues: CASKVAGGPANTEAFF.

This chain joins TRBV9 and TRBJ1-4, with D tentatively TRBD1 (5 bases). Germline CDR1 is SGDLS and CDR2 is YYNGEE. There are 14 residues in the CDR3. Trimming pared 4 bases from V and 5 bases from J, leaving 12 bases between. CDR3 bases: TGTGCCAGCAGCAGACAGCCACAGAATGAAAAACTGTTTTTT. Encoded protein: CASSRQPQNEKLFF.

Many counts were recorded for this clonotype. The V and J genes are TRBV28 and TRBJ1-1; D is undetermined. This CDR3 spans 15 amino acids. The germline V gene encodes CDR1 MDHEN and CDR2 SYDVKM. V lost 5 bases, J lost 4 bases, and 17 bases lay in between. This CDR3 is CASSLTKFSGTEAFF. CDR3 coding DNA: TGTGCCAGCAGTCTAACCAAATTTTCAGGCACTGAAGCTTTCTTT.

The sample holds many counts of this clonotype. The CDR3 nucleotides are TGTGCCATCAGTGTAGGGTCTGACACTGAAGCTTTCTTT. This codes for CAISVGSDTEAFF. The chain joins TRBV10-3 to TRBJ1-1; D is unclear. Looked up from germline, CDR1 is ENHRY and CDR2 is SYGVKD. The CDR3 runs to 13 residues. Between the trimmed V and J ends, which lost 4 bases and 3 bases, there was a span of 9 bases.

The count of this clonotype is one. A far more abundant clone sits one base away, making this likely a read error. V usage is TRBV28 and J usage is TRBJ2-7; tentative D call: TRBD2 (5 bases). Germline V CDR1 and CDR2: MDHEN, SYDVKM. This CDR3 comprises 11 residues. The CDR3 spells CASSRGYEQCF. The CDR3 nucleotides are TGTGCCAGCAGTCGGGGTTACGAGCAGTGCTTC.

The J gene is TRBJ2-1, the V gene TRBV7-9; the D gene is possibly TRBD1 (6 bases). There are 12 residues in the CDR3. The germline CDR1 and CDR2 sequences are SEHNR and FQNEAQ (reference sequence). Trimming pared 6 bases from V and 7 bases from J, leaving 10 bases between. The CDR3 here is CASSSGVNEQFF. The CDR3 DNA sequence: TGTGCCAGCAGTTCAGGGGTAAATGAGCAGTTCTTC.

This clonotype has at least ten counts. The CDR3 DNA reads TGCAGCGTTTCGGGGGAGACCCAGTACTTC. This encodes CSVSGETQYF. The chain uses TRBV29-1 and TRBJ2-5; maybe TRBD2 (5 bases). Germline assignment: CDR1 SQVTM and CDR2 ANQGSEA. The CDR3 length is 10 residues. V lost 5 bases and J 5 bases, leaving 6 bases between the germline ends.

The table lists this clonotype with a few counts. The chain links TRBV2 to TRBJ1-3; D may be TRBD1 (5 bases). With 9 bases removed from V and 4 bases from J, the gap between germline ends came to 16 bases. CDR3 length: 14 amino acids. Germline loops: CDR1 SNHLY, CDR2 FYNNEI. The CDR3 bases are TGTGCCAGGTCAGAACCAGGGATAGGAAACACCATATATTTT. Its protein is CARSEPGIGNTIYF. Filled out from reference TRBV2 and TRBJ1-3, the complete variable domain reads EPEVTQTPSHQVTQMGQEVILRCVPISNHLYFYWYRQILGQKVEFLVSFYNNEISEKSEIFDDQFSVERPDGSNFTLKIRSTKLEDSAMYFCARSEPGIGNTIYFGEGSWLTVV.

The sample holds a few counts of this clonotype. V gene TRBV6-1 combines with J gene TRBJ1-2, with D unclear. CDR3 length: 13 residues. V dropped 5 bases and J dropped 8 bases, with 15 bases sitting between them. Germline V gene sequence: CDR1 MNHNS, CDR2 SASEGT. The CDR3 loop reads CASSRQGMRGYTF. The CDR3 DNA sequence: TGTGCCAGCAGTCGTCAAGGTATGAGGGGCTACACCTTC.

The J gene is TRBJ1-2, the V gene TRBV29-1; 7 bases map to TRBD1. The CDR3 is made up of 15 amino acids. Germline loops: CDR1 SQVTM, CDR2 ANQGSEA. V was pared by 4 bases and J by 4 bases, with 12 bases of the junction left unmatched. The CDR3 DNA is TGCAGCGTTGTACATACCCCACAGGGGCCCTATGGCTACACCTTC. Encoded protein: CSVVHTPQGPYGYTF.

The genes are TRBV5-1 and TRBJ1-1; D is perhaps TRBD1 (6 bases). The CDR3 loop spans 15 amino acids. Deletions cut 4 bases from V and 5 bases from J, with 18 bases between. The germline CDR1 and CDR2 sequences are SGHRS and YFSETQ. CDR3 nucleotide sequence: TGCGCCAGCAGCGGGACCAGGGGAAGGTGGACTGAAGCTTTCTTT. Encoded protein: CASSGTRGRWTEAFF. The full variable domain, completed using reference TRBV5-1 and TRBJ1-1, is KAGVTQTPRYLIKTRGQQVTLSCSPISGHRSVSWYQQTPGQGLQFLFEYFSETQRNKGNFPGRFSGRQFSNSRSEMNVSTLELGDSALYLCASSGTRGRWTEAFFGQGTRLTVV.

J is TRBJ2-2 and V is TRBV2; TRBD2 aligns across 10 bases. This CDR3 is 17 amino acids long. Looked up from germline, CDR1 is SNHLY and CDR2 is FYNNEI. V lost 6 bases to trimming and J lost 5 bases; unmatched junction nucleotides: 12. In DNA form, the CDR3 reads TGTGCCAGCAGCGACCCGCCACTAGCGGGACAGACCGGGGAGCTGTTTTTT. Protein product: CASSDPPLAGQTGELFF.

In its sample, this clonotype was seen many times. The chain couples TRBV28 to TRBJ1-2, with D unclear. The CDR3 spans 13 residues. Trimming left V 4 bases short and J 7 bases short, with 13 bases between. From germline, CDR1 is MDHEN and CDR2 SYDVKM. The CDR3 reads CASSSTVVSGYTF. Here the CDR3 DNA reads TGTGCCAGCAGTTCTACAGTGGTTTCTGGCTACACCTTC.

There are many counts of this clonotype. The chain combines TRBV6-5 with TRBJ1-1, with D perhaps TRBD1 (5 bases). CDR3 length: 13 residues. The V end was cut by 2 bases, the J end by 10 bases, with 14 bases between. Germline V CDR1 and CDR2: MNHEY, SVGAGI. The CDR3: CASSYRHLRGAFF. CDR3 in DNA: TGTGCCAGCAGTTACCGACACCTAAGGGGAGCTTTCTTT.